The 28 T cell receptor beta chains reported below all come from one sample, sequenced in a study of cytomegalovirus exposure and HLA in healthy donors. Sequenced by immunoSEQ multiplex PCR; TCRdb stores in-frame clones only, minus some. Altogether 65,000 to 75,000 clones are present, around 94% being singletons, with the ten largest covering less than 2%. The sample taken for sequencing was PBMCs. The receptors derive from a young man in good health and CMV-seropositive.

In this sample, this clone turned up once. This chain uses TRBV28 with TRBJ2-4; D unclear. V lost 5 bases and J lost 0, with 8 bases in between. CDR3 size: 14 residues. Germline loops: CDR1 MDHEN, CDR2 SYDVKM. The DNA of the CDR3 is TGTGCCAGCAGTCCGACACTAGCCAAAAACATTCAGTACTTC. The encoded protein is CASSPTLAKNIQYF.

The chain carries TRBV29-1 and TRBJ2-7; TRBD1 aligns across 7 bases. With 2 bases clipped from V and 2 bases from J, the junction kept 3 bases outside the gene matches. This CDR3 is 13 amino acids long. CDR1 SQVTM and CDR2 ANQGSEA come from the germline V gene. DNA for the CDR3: TGCAGCGTTGAAATGGGACAGCCCTACGAGCAGTACTTC. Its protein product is CSVEMGQPYEQYF.

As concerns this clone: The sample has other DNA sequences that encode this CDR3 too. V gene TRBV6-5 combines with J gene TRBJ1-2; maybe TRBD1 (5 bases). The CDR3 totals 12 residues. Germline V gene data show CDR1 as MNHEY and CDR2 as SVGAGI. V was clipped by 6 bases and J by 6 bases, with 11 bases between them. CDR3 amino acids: CASSRQGDGYTF. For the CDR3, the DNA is TGTGCCAGCAGCCGACAAGGGGATGGCTACACCTTC.

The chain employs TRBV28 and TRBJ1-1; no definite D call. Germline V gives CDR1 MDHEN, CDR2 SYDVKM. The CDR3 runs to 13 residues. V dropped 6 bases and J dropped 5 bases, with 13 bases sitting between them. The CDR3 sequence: CASRRTAATEAFF. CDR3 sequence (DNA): TGTGCCAGCAGAAGAACAGCCGCTACTGAAGCTTTCTTT.

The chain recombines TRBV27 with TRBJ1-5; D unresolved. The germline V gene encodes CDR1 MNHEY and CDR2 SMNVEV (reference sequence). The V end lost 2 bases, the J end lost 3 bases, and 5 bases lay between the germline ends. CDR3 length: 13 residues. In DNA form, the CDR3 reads TGTGCCAGCAGTTTAGAGCACAATCAGCCCCAGCATTTT. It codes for CASSLEHNQPQHF.

Written as DNA, the CDR3 is TGCGCCAGCAGCACCCTGACTAGTAATGAGTTCGATGAGCAGTTCTTC. It yields the protein CASSTLTSNEFDEQFF. V gene TRBV5-1 combines with J gene TRBJ2-1, with D maybe TRBD2 (6 bases). The CDR3 has 16 residues. The germline V gene encodes CDR1 SGHRS and CDR2 YFSETQ. The V end was cut by 4 bases, the J end by 8 bases, with 22 bases between.

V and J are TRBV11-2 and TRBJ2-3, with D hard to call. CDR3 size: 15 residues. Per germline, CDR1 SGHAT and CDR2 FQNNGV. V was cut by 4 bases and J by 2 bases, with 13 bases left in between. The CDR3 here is CASSSTRRPTDTQYF. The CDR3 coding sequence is TGTGCCAGCAGCTCCACGCGTCGTCCCACAGATACGCAGTATTTT.

Here the CDR3 DNA reads TGTGCCAGCAGCCCGCGGTGGGGCAGGGGGTCCTACGAGCAGTACTTC. Amino acids: CASSPRWGRGSYEQYF. The V and J genes are TRBV11-2 and TRBJ2-7, with 7 bases lining up with TRBD1. The V gene's germline CDR1 is SGHAT and CDR2 FQNNGV. CDR3 length equals 16 residues. V shed 5 bases and J 1 base; nucleotides not matched to a gene: 11.

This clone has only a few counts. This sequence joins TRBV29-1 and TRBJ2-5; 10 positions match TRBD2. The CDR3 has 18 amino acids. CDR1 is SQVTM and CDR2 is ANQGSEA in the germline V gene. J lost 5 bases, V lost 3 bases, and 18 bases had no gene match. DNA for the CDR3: TGCAGCGTTGACGGTGCGGGTACTAGCGGGGAGCTTTTGGAGACCCAGTACTTC. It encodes CSVDGAGTSGELLETQYF.

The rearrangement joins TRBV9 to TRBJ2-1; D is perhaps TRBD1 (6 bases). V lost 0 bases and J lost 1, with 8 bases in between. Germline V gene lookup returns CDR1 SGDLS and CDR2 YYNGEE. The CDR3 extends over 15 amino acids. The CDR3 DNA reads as TGTGCCAGCAGCGTAGAGGGGACATCCTACAATGAGCAGTTCTTC. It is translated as CASSVEGTSYNEQFF.

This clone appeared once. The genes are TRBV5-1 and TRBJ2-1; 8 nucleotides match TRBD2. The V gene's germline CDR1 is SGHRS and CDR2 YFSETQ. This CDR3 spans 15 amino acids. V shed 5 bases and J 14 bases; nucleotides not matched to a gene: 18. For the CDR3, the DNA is TGCGCCAGCAGTCTATTCCTACAGCGGGAGAGACGGGAGTTCTTC. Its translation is CASSLFLQRERREFF.

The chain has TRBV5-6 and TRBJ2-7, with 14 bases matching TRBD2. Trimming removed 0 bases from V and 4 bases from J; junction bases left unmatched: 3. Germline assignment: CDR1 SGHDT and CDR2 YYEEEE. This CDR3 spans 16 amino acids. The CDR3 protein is CASSLAGLAGVYEQYF. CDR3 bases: TGTGCCAGCAGCTTGGCGGGACTAGCGGGAGTTTACGAGCAGTACTTC.

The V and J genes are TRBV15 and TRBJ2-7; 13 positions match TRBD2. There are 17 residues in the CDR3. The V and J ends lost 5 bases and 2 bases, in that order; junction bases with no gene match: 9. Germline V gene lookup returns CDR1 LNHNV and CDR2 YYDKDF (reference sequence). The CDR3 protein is CATSGGLAGALTYEQYF. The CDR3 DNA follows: TGTGCCACCAGCGGTGGACTAGCGGGAGCACTCACCTACGAGCAGTACTTC.

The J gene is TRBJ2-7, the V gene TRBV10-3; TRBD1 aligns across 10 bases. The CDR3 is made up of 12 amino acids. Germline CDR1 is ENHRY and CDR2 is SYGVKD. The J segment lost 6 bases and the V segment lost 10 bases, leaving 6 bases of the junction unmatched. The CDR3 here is CATGTGVGEQYF. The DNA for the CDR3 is TGTGCCACCGGGACAGGGGTCGGCGAGCAGTACTTC.

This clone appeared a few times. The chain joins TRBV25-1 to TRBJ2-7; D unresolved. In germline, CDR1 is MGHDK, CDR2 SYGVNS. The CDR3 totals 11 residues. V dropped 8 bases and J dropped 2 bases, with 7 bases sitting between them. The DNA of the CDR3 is TGTGCCAGCGGCCAGGCCTACGAGCAGTACTTC. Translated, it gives CASGQAYEQYF.

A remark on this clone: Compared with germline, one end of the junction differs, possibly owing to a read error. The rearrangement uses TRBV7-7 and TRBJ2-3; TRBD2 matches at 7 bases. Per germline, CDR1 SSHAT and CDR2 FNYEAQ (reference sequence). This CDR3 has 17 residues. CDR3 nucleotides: TGTGCTAGCAGCCCCCGTGGGAAGCGGGATATAGAAGATACGCAGTATTTT. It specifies CASSPRGKRDIEDTQYF.

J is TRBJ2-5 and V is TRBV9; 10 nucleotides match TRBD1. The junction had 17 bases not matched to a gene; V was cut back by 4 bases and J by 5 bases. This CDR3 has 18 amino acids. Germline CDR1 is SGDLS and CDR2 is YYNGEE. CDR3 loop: CASSQTRQGASTRETQYF. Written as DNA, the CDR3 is TGTGCCAGCAGCCAGACTCGACAGGGGGCGAGTACCAGGGAGACCCAGTACTTC. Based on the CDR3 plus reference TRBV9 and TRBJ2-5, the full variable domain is DSGVTQTPKHLITATGQRVTLRCSPRSGDLSVYWYQQSLDQGLQFLIQYYNGEERAKGNILERFSAQQFPDLHSELNLSSLELGDSALYFCASSQTRQGASTRETQYFGPGTRLLVL.

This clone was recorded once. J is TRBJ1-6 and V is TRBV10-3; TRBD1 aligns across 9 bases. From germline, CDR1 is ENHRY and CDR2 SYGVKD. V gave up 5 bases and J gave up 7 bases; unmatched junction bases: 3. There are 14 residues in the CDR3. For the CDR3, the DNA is TGTGCCATCAGTTGGGACAGGGCCAATTCACCCCTCCACTTT. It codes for CAISWDRANSPLHF.

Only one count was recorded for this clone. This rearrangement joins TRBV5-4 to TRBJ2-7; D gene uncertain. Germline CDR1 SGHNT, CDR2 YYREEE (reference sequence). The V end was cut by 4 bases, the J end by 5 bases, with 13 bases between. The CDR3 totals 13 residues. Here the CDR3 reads CASSPPSFHEQYF. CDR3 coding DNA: TGTGCCAGCAGCCCTCCGTCTTTTCACGAGCAGTACTTC.

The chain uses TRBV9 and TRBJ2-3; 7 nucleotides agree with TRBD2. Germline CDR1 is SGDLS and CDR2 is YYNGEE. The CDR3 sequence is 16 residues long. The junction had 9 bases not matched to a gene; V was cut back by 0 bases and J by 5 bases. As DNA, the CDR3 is TGTGCCAGCAGCGTAGCGGTGGGGAGGGTCGGAGATACGCAGTATTTT. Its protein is CASSVAVGRVGDTQYF. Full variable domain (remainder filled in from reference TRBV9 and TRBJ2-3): DSGVTQTPKHLITATGQRVTLRCSPRSGDLSVYWYQQSLDQGLQFLIQYYNGEERAKGNILERFSAQQFPDLHSELNLSSLELGDSALYFCASSVAVGRVGDTQYFGPGTRLTVL.

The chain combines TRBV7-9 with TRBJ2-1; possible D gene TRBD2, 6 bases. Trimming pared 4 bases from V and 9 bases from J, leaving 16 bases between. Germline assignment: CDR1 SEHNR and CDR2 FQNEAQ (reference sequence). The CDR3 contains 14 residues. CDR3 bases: TGTGCCAGCAGCTCTGACAGTCTGGGGGGTGAGCAGTTCTTC. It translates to CASSSDSLGGEQFF.

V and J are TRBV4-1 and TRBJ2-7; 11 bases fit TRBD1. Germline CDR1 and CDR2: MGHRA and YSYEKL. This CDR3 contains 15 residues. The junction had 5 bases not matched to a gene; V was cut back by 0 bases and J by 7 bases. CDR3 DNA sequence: TGCGCCAGCAGCCAAGAGGGGACAGGGGGGTGGGAGCAGTACTTC. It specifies CASSQEGTGGWEQYF.

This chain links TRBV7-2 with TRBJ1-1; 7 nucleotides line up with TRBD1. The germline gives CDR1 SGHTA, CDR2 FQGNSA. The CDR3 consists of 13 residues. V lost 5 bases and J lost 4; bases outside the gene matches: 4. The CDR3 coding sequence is TGTGCCAGCAGCCCGACAGGGATCACTGAAGCTTTCTTT. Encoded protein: CASSPTGITEAFF.

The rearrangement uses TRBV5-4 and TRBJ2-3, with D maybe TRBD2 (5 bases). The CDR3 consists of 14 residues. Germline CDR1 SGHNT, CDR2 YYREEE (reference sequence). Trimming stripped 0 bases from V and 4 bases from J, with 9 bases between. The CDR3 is CASSLGLGADTQYF. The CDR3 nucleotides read TGTGCCAGCAGCTTGGGCCTGGGAGCAGATACGCAGTATTTT.

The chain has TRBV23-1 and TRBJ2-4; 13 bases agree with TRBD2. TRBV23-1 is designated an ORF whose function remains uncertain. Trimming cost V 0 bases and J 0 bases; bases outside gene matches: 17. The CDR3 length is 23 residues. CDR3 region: CASSQSVGIGLAGAHLAKNIQYF. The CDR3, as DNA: TGCGCCAGCAGTCAATCGGTAGGGATCGGACTAGCGGGAGCCCACCTAGCCAAAAACATTCAGTACTTC.

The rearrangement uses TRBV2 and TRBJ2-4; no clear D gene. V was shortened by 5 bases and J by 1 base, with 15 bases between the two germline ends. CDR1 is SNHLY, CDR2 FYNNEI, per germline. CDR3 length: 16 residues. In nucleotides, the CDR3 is TGTGCCAGCAGTCCGCGCGGAAACGGGGCCAAAAACATTCAGTACTTC. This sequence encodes CASSPRGNGAKNIQYF. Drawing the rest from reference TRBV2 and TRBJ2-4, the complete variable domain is EPEVTQTPSHQVTQMGQEVILRCVPISNHLYFYWYRQILGQKVEFLVSFYNNEISEKSEIFDDQFSVERPDGSNFTLKIRSTKLEDSAMYFCASSPRGNGAKNIQYFGAGTRLSVL.

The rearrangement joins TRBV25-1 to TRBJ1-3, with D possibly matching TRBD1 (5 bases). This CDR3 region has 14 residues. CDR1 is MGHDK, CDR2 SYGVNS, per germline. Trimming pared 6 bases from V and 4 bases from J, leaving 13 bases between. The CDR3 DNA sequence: TGTGCCAGCAGCGAGACCGGGGGGGGAAACACCATATATTTT. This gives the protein CASSETGGGNTIYF.

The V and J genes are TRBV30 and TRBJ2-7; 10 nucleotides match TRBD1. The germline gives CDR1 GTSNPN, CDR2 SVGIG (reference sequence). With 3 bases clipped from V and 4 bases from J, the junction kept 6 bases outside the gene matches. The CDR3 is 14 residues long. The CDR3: CAWREGQGLYEQYF. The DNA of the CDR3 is TGTGCCTGGAGGGAGGGACAGGGGTTGTACGAGCAGTACTTC.